This passage covers 8 T cell receptor beta chains from one sample sequenced in a study of cytomegalovirus exposure and HLA in healthy donors. A multiplex PCR was run with 60 Vbeta primers and 13 Jbeta primers. Method: immunoSEQ multiplex PCR; TCRdb's copy keeps in-frame clones and lacks some. Among 200,000 to 300,000 clones, more than 75% were seen once, and the ten largest hold roughly 5%. The sample consisted of PBMCs. All receptors come from a woman aged 40 to 55 in good health and CMV-seropositive.

This chain joins TRBV30 and TRBJ1-5; D is undetermined. Deletions cut 0 bases from V and 3 bases from J, with 15 bases between. The CDR3 length is 16 residues. Germline lookup yields CDR1 GTSNPN and CDR2 SVGIG (reference sequence). CDR3 protein: CAWSVAGRHVNQPQHF. Here the CDR3 DNA reads TGTGCCTGGAGTGTAGCGGGGAGGCACGTCAATCAGCCCCAGCATTTT.

The chain joins TRBV7-9 to TRBJ2-1, with D perhaps TRBD2 (7 bases). The CDR3 extends over 14 amino acids. Germline-derived CDR1 and CDR2 are SEHNR and FQNEAQ (reference sequence). Deletions cut 6 bases from V and 8 bases from J, with 17 bases between. CDR3 sequence (DNA): TGTGCCAGCAGTGGAGGGGGGGGCCGCTATGAGCAGTTCTTC. Amino acid sequence: CASSGGGGRYEQFF.

J is TRBJ2-5 and V is TRBV6-6, with D possibly TRBD2 on 5 matching bases. Per the germline V gene, CDR1 is MNHNY and CDR2 is SVGAGI (reference sequence). The length of the CDR3 is 16 residues. V lost 3 bases to trimming and J lost 5 bases, with 19 bases between them. In DNA form, the CDR3 reads TGTGCCAGCAGTTATTCCCTCAGGAGCAGAGGGGAGACCCAGTACTTC. It translates to CASSYSLRSRGETQYF.

This chain links TRBV5-4 with TRBJ2-7; 13 nucleotides align to TRBD2. V shed 0 bases, J shed 3 bases, and the junction held 9 bases outside the gene matches. The V gene's germline CDR1 is SGHNT and CDR2 YYREEE (reference sequence). The CDR3 covers 18 residues. The DNA for the CDR3 is TGTGCCAGCAGCTTGGGGACTAGCGGGAGTATGGGGTTCTACGAGCAGTACTTC. Protein sequence: CASSLGTSGSMGFYEQYF.

This sequence joins TRBV7-2 and TRBJ1-3, with 8 nucleotides matching TRBD1. Germline values: CDR1 SGHTA, CDR2 FQGNSA. The CDR3 consists of 16 residues. Trimming cost V 3 bases and J 2 bases; bases outside gene matches: 6. CDR3 residues: CASSFTGGKAGNTIYF. The CDR3, as DNA: TGTGCCAGCAGCTTTACAGGGGGAAAGGCTGGAAACACCATATATTTT.

The chain uses TRBV7-9 and TRBJ2-5, with unresolved D. The CDR3 extends over 14 amino acids. Per the germline V gene, CDR1 is SEHNR and CDR2 is FQNEAQ (reference sequence). Trimming left V 1 base short and J 5 bases short, with 11 bases between. In nucleotides, the CDR3 is TGTGCCAGCAGCTTAGGTTCGTCCCGGGAGACCCAGTACTTC. It yields the protein CASSLGSSRETQYF.

DNA for the CDR3: TGTGCCAGCAGTGAAGCGGGGTACCCGACGGCCCAGCATTTT. Translating gives CASSEAGYPTAQHF. This chain joins TRBV25-1 and TRBJ1-5; D is unresolved. There are 14 residues in the CDR3. Germline V lookup: CDR1 MGHDK, CDR2 SYGVNS. V lost 2 bases and J 11 bases, leaving 16 bases between the germline ends. Full variable domain (missing parts from reference TRBV25-1 and TRBJ1-5): EADIYQTPRYLVIGTGKKITLECSQTMGHDKMYWYQQDPGMELHLIHYSYGVNSTEKGDLSSESTVSRIRTEHFPLTLESARPSHTSQYLCASSEAGYPTAQHFGDGTRLSIL.

The chain couples TRBV7-6 to TRBJ2-1, with 10 positions matching TRBD2. Germline CDR1 is SGHVS and CDR2 is FNYEAQ. V lost 2 bases and J lost 6; bases outside the gene matches: 4. The CDR3 length is 15 residues. The CDR3 sequence is CASSLSSGGANEQFF. The CDR3 nucleotides read TGTGCCAGCAGCTTATCAAGCGGGGGGGCCAATGAGCAGTTCTTC.